The present entry profiles one T cell receptor beta chain with its context. Its antigen is as yet unknown. One heparinised blood draw, averaging roughly 0.11 L, came from each donor. Since all of the isolated RNA was reverse transcribed, expressed TCRB transcripts were what got sequenced. Clones were read by immunoSEQ multiplex PCR, and TCRdb kept only the in-frame ones, dropping some. The sample holds roughly 340,000 clones; approximately 12% are singletons and the top ten take approximately 0.011%. The entry originates in a study of beta chain features in type 1 diabetes. General study results and limits: TCRB CDR3 length was moderately but significantly reduced in all four CD4+ subsets of Type 1 diabetes patients.

The CDR3 runs 15 residues. V shed 0 bases, J shed 5 bases, and the junction held 4 bases outside the gene matches. Looked up from germline, CDR1 is SGHTA and CDR2 is FQGNSA. This TCR was sampled from a woman aged 18-29 years with type 1 diabetes. Specimen: naive CD4+ T cells from blood. The rearrangement links TRBV7-2 to TRBJ2-5, with TRBD1 identical over 9 bases. CDR3 nucleotides: TGTGCCAGCAGCTTAGCGTACGGACAGGGGGAGACCCAGTACTTC. This codes for CASSLAYGQGETQYF.